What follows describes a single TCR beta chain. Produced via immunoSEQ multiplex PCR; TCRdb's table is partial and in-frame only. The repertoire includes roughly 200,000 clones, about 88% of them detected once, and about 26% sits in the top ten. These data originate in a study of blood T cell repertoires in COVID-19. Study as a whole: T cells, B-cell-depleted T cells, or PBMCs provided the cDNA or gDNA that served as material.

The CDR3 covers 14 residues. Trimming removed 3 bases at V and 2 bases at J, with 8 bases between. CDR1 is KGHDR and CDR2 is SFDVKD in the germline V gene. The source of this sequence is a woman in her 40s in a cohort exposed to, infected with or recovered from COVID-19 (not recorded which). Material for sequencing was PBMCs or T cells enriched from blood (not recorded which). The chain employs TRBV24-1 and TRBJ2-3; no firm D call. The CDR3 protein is CATSDPRSTDTQYF. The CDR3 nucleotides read TGTGCCACCAGTGATCCCAGGTCCACAGATACGCAGTATTTT.